This record looks at one T cell receptor (beta chain) sequence and its context. V was trimmed by 3 bases and J by 0 bases, leaving 20 bases between them. The CDR3 loop spans 18 amino acids. The data originate from a study of patients and donors after allogeneic stem cell transplantation. TCRdb reprocessed the RT-PCR reads with MiXCR, giving one entry per CDR3 protein. The sample holds approximately 150,000 distinct CDR3 sequences, about 36% seen once. The chain recombines TRBV12-3 or TRBV12-4 with TRBJ1-1, with D possibly matching TRBD1 (5 bases). Sequencing input: blood, either unsorted or a sorted T cell fraction (not recorded which). This receptor was identified in a human donor who was either an allogeneic HSCT recipient or a stem cell or donor lymphocyte infusion donor (not recorded which). It is not recorded whose cells these are; they may come from a transplant donor. DNA of the CDR3: TGTGCCAGCAGTTTCCCGGGGGGGGGTCGGAGCATGAACACTGAAGCTTTCTTT. It codes for CASSFPGGGRSMNTEAFF.